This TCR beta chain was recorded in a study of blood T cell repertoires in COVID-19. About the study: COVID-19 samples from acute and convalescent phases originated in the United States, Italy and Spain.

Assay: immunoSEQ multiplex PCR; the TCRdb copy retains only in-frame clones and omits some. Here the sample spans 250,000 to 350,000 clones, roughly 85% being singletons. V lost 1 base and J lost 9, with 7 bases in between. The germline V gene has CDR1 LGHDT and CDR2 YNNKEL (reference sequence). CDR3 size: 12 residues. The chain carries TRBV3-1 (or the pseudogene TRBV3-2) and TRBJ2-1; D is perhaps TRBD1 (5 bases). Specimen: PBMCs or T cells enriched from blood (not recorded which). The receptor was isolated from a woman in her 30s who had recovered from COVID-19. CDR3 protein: CASSQVGVEQFF. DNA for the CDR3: TGTGCCAGCAGCCAAGTAGGGGTTGAGCAGTTCTTC.